This paragraph covers one T cell receptor (beta chain) sequence. Random hexamers served to reverse transcribe roughly 0.45 to 1 ug RNA. A multiplex approach, immunoSEQ multiplex PCR, amplified TCR beta CDR3 across 54 Vbeta and 13 Jbeta. TCRdb called the immunoSEQ multiplex PCR reads again in MiXCR, with one record for every CDR3 protein. The sample shows approximately 130,000 distinct CDR3 sequences, around 91% of them seen only once. This record belongs to a study of CD8 T cells in Susac syndrome. Sequencing of TCR beta was performed on blood CD8+ T cells and on blood CD4+ T cells. Bulk CD8+ and CD4+ cells came from magnetic negative isolation; CD8+ TEMRA by FACS. CDR1 is LNHDA and CDR2 is SQIVND in the germline V gene (reference sequence). CDR3 size: 14 residues. V dropped 9 bases and J dropped 2 bases, with 14 bases sitting between them.

The sequenced sample was CD8+ T cells from PBMCs. The rearrangement links TRBV19 to TRBJ1-5; D is unresolved. This TCR derives from a human donor with multiple sclerosis. The CDR3 protein is CASQMRDRNQPQHF. CDR3 coding DNA: TGTGCCAGCCAGATGCGCGACCGCAATCAGCCCCAGCATTTT.